What follows describes a single T cell receptor (beta chain). These data belong to a study of blood T cell repertoires in COVID-19. Allocation to cohorts depended on clinical history reported by the participants. Trimming took 0 bases from V and 0 from J; bases not matched to a gene: 2. CDR3 length: 16 amino acids. Germline CDR1 and CDR2: KGHSH and LQKENI. Methods used by the authors: For nucleated cells, counts were estimated from reference gene primer amplification. The repertoire was sequenced with immunoSEQ multiplex PCR; TCRdb's copy has only in-frame clones and lacks some. The D gene and trimming were derived from the DNA, and the V and J assignments and clone size from that table. The sample carries around 220,000 clones, 80% to 90% recorded once.

The sample consisted of PBMCs or T cells enriched from blood (not recorded which). The chain has TRBV18 and TRBJ1-3, with 7 bases matching TRBD1. The TCR sequence derives from a woman aged 45-59 years with acute COVID-19. The CDR3 region has the DNA TGTGCCAGCTCACCACCCGGGACAGCCTCTGGAAACACCATATATTTT. Protein sequence: CASSPPGTASGNTIYF.